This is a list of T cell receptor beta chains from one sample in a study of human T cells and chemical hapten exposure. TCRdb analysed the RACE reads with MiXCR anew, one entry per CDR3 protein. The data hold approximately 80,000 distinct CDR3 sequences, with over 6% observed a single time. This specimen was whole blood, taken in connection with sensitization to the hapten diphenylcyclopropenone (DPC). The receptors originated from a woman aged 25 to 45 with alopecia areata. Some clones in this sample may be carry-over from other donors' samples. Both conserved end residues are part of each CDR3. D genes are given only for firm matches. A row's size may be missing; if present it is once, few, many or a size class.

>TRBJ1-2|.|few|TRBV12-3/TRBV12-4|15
CASSRAAVEVEGYTF
TGTGCCAGCAGCCGGGCCGCTGTTGAAGTTGAAGGCTACACCTTC
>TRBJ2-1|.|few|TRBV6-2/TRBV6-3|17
CASSFRRHYDSYNEQFF
TGTGCCAGCAGTTTTCGTCGGCACTACGACTCCTACAATGAGCAGTTCTTC
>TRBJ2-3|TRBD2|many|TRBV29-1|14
CSVALAGSTDTQYF
TGCAGCGTGGCGCTAGCGGGGAGCACAGATACGCAGTATTTT
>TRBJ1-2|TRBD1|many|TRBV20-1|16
CSARVTGQGANYGYTF
TGCAGTGCTAGAGTCACCGGTCAGGGGGCTAACTATGGCTACACCTTC
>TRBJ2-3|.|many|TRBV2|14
CASNWDPFYDTQYF
TGTGCCAGCAATTGGGACCCGTTTTACGATACGCAGTATTTT
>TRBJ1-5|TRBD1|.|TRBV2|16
CASSYNPGQGAQPQHF
TGTGCCAGCAGTTACAATCCGGGACAGGGGGCCCAGCCCCAGCATTTT
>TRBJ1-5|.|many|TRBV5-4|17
CASSLDRETYSNQPQHF
TGTGCCAGCAGCTTGGACAGGGAGACGTATAGCAATCAGCCCCAGCATTTT
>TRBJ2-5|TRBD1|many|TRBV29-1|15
CSARGQGAAQETQYF
TGCAGCGCGCGGGGACAGGGGGCGGCCCAAGAGACCCAGTACTTC
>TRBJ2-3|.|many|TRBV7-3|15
CASSLSGFGIDTQYF
TGTGCCAGCAGCTTAAGCGGATTCGGTATAGATACGCAGTATTTT
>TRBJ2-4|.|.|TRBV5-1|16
CASSLGRRLAKNIQYF
TGCGCCAGCAGCTTGGGCAGGCGCTTAGCCAAAAACATTCAGTACTTC
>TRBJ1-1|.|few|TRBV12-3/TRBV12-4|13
CASTGIGPLEAFF
TGTGCCAGCACCGGTATCGGGCCCCTTGAAGCTTTCTTT
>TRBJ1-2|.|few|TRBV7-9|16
CASSSTRVLTNYGYTF
TGTGCCAGCAGCTCTACCAGGGTCTTGACTAACTATGGCTACACCTTC
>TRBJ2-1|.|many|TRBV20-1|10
CSARSGKQFF
TGCAGTGCTAGATCAGGGAAGCAGTTCTTC
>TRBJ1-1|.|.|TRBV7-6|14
CASSLAVGQIEAFF
TGTGCCAGCAGCTTAGCGGTTGGTCAGATTGAAGCTTTCTTT
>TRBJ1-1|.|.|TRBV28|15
CASSLYGAVNTEAFF
TGTGCCAGCAGTCTCTACGGGGCGGTGAACACTGAAGCTTTCTTT
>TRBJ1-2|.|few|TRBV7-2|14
CASSLVDKGYGYTF
TGTGCCAGCAGCTTAGTTGATAAGGGCTATGGCTACACCTTC
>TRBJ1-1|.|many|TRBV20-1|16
CSARDRRRSTNTEAFF
TGCAGTGCTAGAGATCGTAGGCGGTCCACGAACACTGAAGCTTTCTTT
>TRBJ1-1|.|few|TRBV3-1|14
CASSHLPGDTEAFF
TGTGCCAGCAGCCACCTTCCCGGTGACACTGAAGCTTTCTTT
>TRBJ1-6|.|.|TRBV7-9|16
CASTFREGSYNSPLHF
TGTGCCAGCACCTTCAGGGAGGGCTCCTATAATTCACCCCTCCACTTT